This T cell receptor (beta chain) originates from a study of neoadjuvant nivolumab and ipilimumab in lung cancer. The wider study: Patients got nivolumab 3 mg/kg on days 1, 15 and 29; combination added ipilimumab 1 mg/kg day 1.

Points from the study as a whole: TCR receptors were sequenced in few samples. Only a single major-pathologic-response sample was available for clonality analysis. Blood richness before therapy tracked richness in tumors resected after neoadjuvant therapy.

Turning to this clone: Its antigen remains unknown.

This CDR3 has 15 amino acids. CDR1 and CDR2 (germline): MDHEN, SYDVKM. Losses at the gene ends were 5 bases for V and 2 bases for J; bases not matched to a gene: 8. Assay used: immunoSEQ multiplex PCR; TCRdb lists only in-frame clones, some missing. Here the sample spans about 29,000 clones, 83% being singletons. This receptor was identified in an adult with non-small cell lung cancer. This rearrangement joins TRBV28 to TRBJ1-2, with 7 bases fitting TRBD1. This specimen consisted of tumor tissue, obtained after neoadjuvant nivolumab, alone or with ipilimumab, at or shortly before surgery. The CDR3 is CASSPRTGRNYGYTF. In DNA, the CDR3 is TGTGCCAGCAGTCCACGGACAGGACGAAACTATGGCTACACCTTC.